These T cell receptor beta chains were read from a single sample in a study of Graves' ophthalmopathy and Graves' hyperthyroidism. TCRdb analysed the multiplex PCR reads with MiXCR anew, one entry per CDR3 protein. The sample lists roughly 420,000 distinct CDR3 sequences, roughly 20% occurring once. The specimen sequenced was peripheral blood. Receptor source: a woman younger than 30 with stable Graves' hyperthyroidism. Each CDR3 is given with its conserved first and last residue. Fields, in order: CDR3 DNA, CDR3 protein, D gene, J gene, clone size, V gene. The D gene is left open where the match is weak. The size entry is marked missing in some rows and otherwise reads once, few, many or a size class.

DNA: TGTGCCAGCAGTTACTCCCCGGCGGACTATGGCTACACCTTC
CDR3: CASSYSPADYGYTF
D: .
J: TRBJ1-2
size: many
V: TRBV6-5

DNA: TGTGCCAGCAGGCAAACTAGCGGGGGATGGGAGACCCAGTACTTC
CDR3: CASRQTSGGWETQYF
D: TRBD2
J: TRBJ2-5
size: many
V: TRBV12-3/TRBV12-4

DNA: TGTGCCAGCATCCGAGACAGGGATTCACCCCTCCACTTT
CDR3: CASIRDRDSPLHF
D: TRBD1
J: TRBJ1-6
size: many
V: TRBV2

DNA: TGTGCCACCAGTGAGGACAGGGACACCGGGGAGCTGTTTTTT
CDR3: CATSEDRDTGELFF
D: TRBD1
J: TRBJ2-2
size: many
V: TRBV24-1

DNA: TGTGCCAGCAGCTTAGCGGGACCCCAGCCGTCGCCCCTCCACTTT
CDR3: CASSLAGPQPSPLHF
D: .
J: TRBJ1-6
size: many
V: TRBV11-2

DNA: TGCAGCGATTGGGACAGTTCTAACTATGGCTACACCTTC
CDR3: CSDWDSSNYGYTF
D: TRBD1
J: TRBJ1-2
size: many
V: TRBV29-1

DNA: TGTGCCAGCTCTCCCATGGACAGCGGAGAAACCTATGGCTACACCTTC
CDR3: CASSPMDSGETYGYTF
D: .
J: TRBJ1-2
size: many
V: TRBV18

DNA: TGCGCCAGCAGGGCCGGCCTAGGGTACGAGCAGTACTTC
CDR3: CASRAGLGYEQYF
D: .
J: TRBJ2-7
size: many
V: TRBV10-2

DNA: TGTGCCAGCAGTTACTCGTTCGATATGATTGGCTACACCTTC
CDR3: CASSYSFDMIGYTF
D: .
J: TRBJ1-2
size: once
V: TRBV6-5

DNA: TGTGCCAGCAGTCCCGACAGGGGAAGCCTGAACACTGAAGCTTTCTTT
CDR3: CASSPDRGSLNTEAFF
D: TRBD1
J: TRBJ1-1
size: many
V: TRBV28

DNA: TGTGCCAGCAGCGTAGGGACTAGCGGGGGTATTGACCAAGAGACCCAGTACTTC
CDR3: CASSVGTSGGIDQETQYF
D: TRBD2
J: TRBJ2-5
size: many
V: TRBV9

DNA: TGTGCCAGCAGTGAACTGGGCTCCTACGAGCAGTACTTC
CDR3: CASSELGSYEQYF
D: .
J: TRBJ2-7
size: many
V: TRBV25-1

DNA: TGTGCCAGCAGTGAAACGACTAGCGGGAGTTACGAGCAGTACTTC
CDR3: CASSETTSGSYEQYF
D: TRBD2
J: TRBJ2-7
size: many
V: TRBV6-1

DNA: TGTGCCAGCAGAAATACTGGGCAGTCCTACGAGCAGTACTTC
CDR3: CASRNTGQSYEQYF
D: .
J: TRBJ2-7
size: .
V: TRBV12-3/TRBV12-4

DNA: TGTGCCAGCAGCTACGGCCCCCTCGCCCCAAAAGCTTTCTTT
CDR3: CASSYGPLAPKAFF
D: .
J: TRBJ1-1
size: .
V: TRBV28

DNA: TGTGCCACCAGTCGGGGTGGAAACCAAGAGACCCAGTACTTC
CDR3: CATSRGGNQETQYF
D: .
J: TRBJ2-5
size: many
V: TRBV24-1

DNA: TGTGCCTGGAGTGTTCCCGGGACAGCTAAAGAGACCCAGTACTTC
CDR3: CAWSVPGTAKETQYF
D: TRBD1
J: TRBJ2-5
size: many
V: TRBV30

DNA: TGTGCCAGCAGTTTTTTCCATCAAGAGACCCAGTACTTC
CDR3: CASSFFHQETQYF
D: .
J: TRBJ2-5
size: many
V: TRBV28

DNA: TGTGCCACCAGCAGACCCACAGGGGAAGCTTTCTTT
CDR3: CATSRPTGEAFF
D: .
J: TRBJ1-1
size: few
V: TRBV15

DNA: TGTGCCAGCAGCCAAGTCCAAAAGCGCCGCCAAGAGACCCAGTACTTC
CDR3: CASSQVQKRRQETQYF
D: .
J: TRBJ2-5
size: .
V: TRBV3-1

DNA: TGCGCCAGCAGCTTGGTCACAGGGGGCAGTGAAGCTTTCTTT
CDR3: CASSLVTGGSEAFF
D: TRBD1
J: TRBJ1-1
size: many
V: TRBV5-1

DNA: TGCAGTGCTACCTCTAGCGGGAGCCCCACCGGCTACGAGCAGTACTTC
CDR3: CSATSSGSPTGYEQYF
D: TRBD2
J: TRBJ2-7
size: many
V: TRBV20-1

DNA: TGTGCCAGCAGTGAAGGGCCAGGGGGAGGCAATCAGCCCCAGCATTTT
CDR3: CASSEGPGGGNQPQHF
D: TRBD1
J: TRBJ1-5
size: many
V: TRBV25-1

DNA: TGTGCCAGCAGTTACACACTCTCAACCACAGATAGCAATCAGCCCCAGCATTTT
CDR3: CASSYTLSTTDSNQPQHF
D: .
J: TRBJ1-5
size: .
V: TRBV6-2/TRBV6-3

DNA: TGTGTCAGCAGCCAGGGGGGGCTCTACGAGCAGTACTTC
CDR3: CVSSQGGLYEQYF
D: .
J: TRBJ2-7
size: many
V: TRBV25-1

DNA: TGTGCCATCAGTGAAAGGACTAGCGGAGGGTACGAGCAGTACTTC
CDR3: CAISERTSGGYEQYF
D: TRBD2
J: TRBJ2-7
size: many
V: TRBV10-3

DNA: TGTGCCAGCAGTCCCAGGGTTTATGGCTACACCTTC
CDR3: CASSPRVYGYTF
D: .
J: TRBJ1-2
size: .
V: TRBV6-1

DNA: TGCAGCGTTGACAGGGGTTTTGACGAGCAGTACTTC
CDR3: CSVDRGFDEQYF
D: .
J: TRBJ2-7
size: many
V: TRBV29-1

DNA: TGCGCCAGCAGCTTGTCAGGGGCCTATAATTCACCCCTCCACTTT
CDR3: CASSLSGAYNSPLHF
D: .
J: TRBJ1-6
size: many
V: TRBV5-1